This passage covers 30 T cell receptor beta chains from one sample sequenced in a study of Ad26.COV2.S vaccination and SARS-CoV-2 variants. Produced via immunoSEQ multiplex PCR; TCRdb's table is partial and in-frame only. This sample yields fewer than 800,000 clones, of which around 89% are seen a single time; 1.5% belongs to the top ten. Treatment reported: 15 to 20 received Ad26.COV2.S at low or high dose, single or two shots; 5 received placebo; per-sample allocation not given. Day 63 after the first vaccine or placebo injection was the time point for sampling. This material consisted of peripheral blood, taken in a trial of Ad26.COV2.S vaccine versus placebo. These receptors came from a person between 18 and 59 years old who received the Ad26.COV2.S COVID-19 vaccine or a placebo.

This chain uses TRBV7-2 with TRBJ1-2; perhaps TRBD1 as D (6 bases). This CDR3 region has 13 residues. Germline V gene lookup returns CDR1 SGHTA and CDR2 FQGNSA. V was clipped by 3 bases and J by 2 bases, with 7 bases between them. The CDR3 reads CASSFTGNYGYTF. In DNA, the CDR3 is TGTGCCAGCAGCTTCACAGGGAACTATGGCTACACCTTC.

The rearrangement uses TRBV9 and TRBJ2-5; D unresolved. The V gene's germline CDR1 is SGDLS and CDR2 YYNGEE. V was pared by 0 bases and J by 5 bases, with 11 bases between. The CDR3 totals 14 residues. The CDR3 DNA reads TGTGCCAGCAGCGTAGATATGTCGGCGGAGACCCAGTACTTC. Translation gives CASSVDMSAETQYF.

The rearrangement links TRBV10-3 to TRBJ2-7; tentative D call: TRBD2 (6 bases). There are 13 residues in the CDR3. V was clipped by 8 bases and J by 4 bases, with 15 bases between them. Germline CDR1 is ENHRY and CDR2 is SYGVKD. This CDR3 is CAIGGGEGYEQYF. CDR3 DNA: TGTGCCATCGGGGGAGGTGAAGGTTACGAGCAGTACTTC.

The rearrangement joins TRBV24-1 to TRBJ2-1; D possibly corresponds to TRBD2 (6 bases). Between the trimmed V and J ends, which lost 8 bases and 7 bases, there was a span of 8 bases. The CDR3 is 11 amino acids. In germline, CDR1 is KGHDR, CDR2 SFDVKD. CDR3 in DNA: TGTGCCACCATTAGCGGAAATGAGCAGTTCTTC. This encodes CATISGNEQFF.

This chain links TRBV9 with TRBJ2-3; TRBD2 matches 10 bases. This CDR3 is 14 amino acids long. After removal of 4 bases from V and 4 bases from J, the junction contained 3 bases not matched to a gene. The V gene's germline CDR1 is SGDLS and CDR2 YYNGEE. This CDR3 is CASSPGLAADTQYF. CDR3 sequence (DNA): TGTGCCAGCAGCCCCGGACTAGCGGCAGATACGCAGTATTTT.

V gene TRBV7-2 combines with J gene TRBJ2-1, with 8 bases fitting TRBD2. Looked up from germline, CDR1 is SGHTA and CDR2 is FQGNSA. The CDR3 is 15 residues long. V gave up 5 bases and J gave up 0 bases; unmatched junction bases: 3. The CDR3 here is CASSVSGSSYNEQFF. In nucleotides, the CDR3 is TGTGCCAGCAGCGTCAGCGGGAGCTCCTACAATGAGCAGTTCTTC.

This chain connects TRBV20-1 to TRBJ1-6, with 7 bases identical to TRBD1. The CDR3 runs to 14 residues. After removal of 3 bases from V and 9 bases from J, the junction contained 8 bases not matched to a gene. The germline gives CDR1 DFQATT, CDR2 SNEGSKA (reference sequence). The CDR3 sequence is CSASSGTAGSPLHF. In DNA form, the CDR3 reads TGCAGTGCTAGTTCCGGGACAGCGGGTTCACCCCTCCACTTT.

The chain uses TRBV6-5 and TRBJ2-7, with TRBD2 matching over 12 bases. CDR3 length equals 16 residues. Germline V gene sequence: CDR1 MNHEY, CDR2 SVGAGI. Trimming at V came to 4 bases and at J to 1 base, leaving 5 bases not matched to a gene. The CDR3 spells CASSSLLAGGSYEQYF. The CDR3, as DNA: TGTGCCAGCAGTTCCTTACTAGCGGGAGGATCCTACGAGCAGTACTTC.

In DNA form, the CDR3 reads TGTGCCAGCGAACGAGACCCCCCGGGGGTTGAAGCTTTCTTT. Protein sequence: CASERDPPGVEAFF. The genes are TRBV2 and TRBJ1-1; perhaps TRBD1 as D (5 bases). This CDR3 is built from 14 residues. Germline V gene data show CDR1 as SNHLY and CDR2 as FYNNEI. Deletions cut 8 bases from V and 7 bases from J, with 20 bases between.

The V call is TRBV5-1, the J call TRBJ2-7; 9 bases align to TRBD2. Looked up from germline, CDR1 is SGHRS and CDR2 is YFSETQ. The ends lost 0 bases at V and 3 bases at J; junction bases unmatched: 7. The CDR3 extends over 16 amino acids. Written as DNA, the CDR3 is TGCGCCAGCAGCTTGGCGGTAGCGGGGGACCGCTACGAGCAGTACTTC. Translating it yields CASSLAVAGDRYEQYF.

The chain couples TRBV4-3 to TRBJ1-2, with D unresolved. CDR1 is LGHNA and CDR2 is YSLEER in the germline V gene. The CDR3 extends over 15 amino acids. V was trimmed by 0 bases and J by 5 bases, leaving 13 bases between them. CDR3 nucleotide sequence: TGCGCCAGCAGCCAAGAGTGGGATTCGGTTTATGGCTACACCTTC. It specifies CASSQEWDSVYGYTF.

Comments on this clone: Germline and junction disagree at one end, which may indicate a read error. This chain joins TRBV7-2 and TRBJ2-5; 7 nucleotides agree with TRBD2. Per germline, CDR1 SGHTA and CDR2 FQGNSA. This CDR3 region has 14 residues. CDR3 residues: CASSLAVRQETQYF. The CDR3 coding sequence is TGTGCCAGCAGCCTAGCGGTTCGTCAAGAGACCCAGTACTTC.

This chain connects TRBV5-1 to TRBJ2-2; the D gene is possibly TRBD1 (6 bases). From germline, CDR1 is SGHRS and CDR2 YFSETQ. V was pared by 3 bases and J by 6 bases, with 6 bases between. The CDR3 length is 12 residues. This chain's CDR3 is CASSWGPGELFF. The CDR3 DNA sequence: TGCGCCAGCAGCTGGGGGCCCGGGGAGCTGTTTTTT.

This chain joins TRBV5-4 and TRBJ1-1; D not certain. The CDR3 has 13 amino acids. The V end lost 4 bases, the J end lost 7 bases, and 14 bases lay between the germline ends. Germline loops: CDR1 SGHNT, CDR2 YYREEE (reference sequence). The CDR3 region has the DNA TGTGCCAGCAGCCGAGAGGTATCGGTTGAAGCTTTCTTT. This codes for CASSREVSVEAFF.

The chain combines TRBV18 with TRBJ2-1; 9 bases align to TRBD2. This CDR3 comprises 16 residues. V lost 3 bases, J lost 2 bases, and 5 bases stayed unmatched. Germline V gene lookup returns CDR1 KGHSH and CDR2 LQKENI. The CDR3 nucleotides are TGTGCCAGCTCACCGGGAGCGGGGGGCACCTACAATGAGCAGTTCTTC. Amino acid sequence: CASSPGAGGTYNEQFF.

This chain joins TRBV5-1 and TRBJ1-3; D gene uncertain. V lost 0 bases and J 0 bases, leaving 13 bases between the germline ends. The CDR3 has 17 amino acids. Germline V gives CDR1 SGHRS, CDR2 YFSETQ. The DNA for the CDR3 is TGCGCCAGCAGCTTGGACGGCAGAACCTCCTCTGGAAACACCATATATTTT. Translated: CASSLDGRTSSGNTIYF.

V usage is TRBV3-1 (or the pseudogene TRBV3-2) and J usage is TRBJ2-5, with 10 bases identical to TRBD1. The junction had 7 bases not matched to a gene; V was cut back by 4 bases and J by 5 bases. The CDR3 is made up of 15 amino acids. Germline CDR1 reads LGHDT; CDR2 reads YNNKEL (reference sequence). The chain's CDR3 is CASSLGQGGAETQYF. The CDR3 DNA reads TGTGCCAGCAGCCTCGGACAGGGGGGAGCGGAGACCCAGTACTTC.

Remarks on this clone: The same CDR3 also results from other DNA sequences found in this sample. The genes are TRBV10-2 and TRBJ1-1; D is ambiguous. CDR1 is WSHSY and CDR2 is SAAADI in the germline V gene. V gave up 6 bases and J gave up 2 bases, with 10 bases separating them. This CDR3 spans 13 amino acids. The DNA of the CDR3 is TGCGCCAGCAGCGGGCGGGGAAACACTGAAGCTTTCTTT. Translating it yields CASSGRGNTEAFF.

This chain links TRBV4-3 with TRBJ1-3, with D unclear. Trimming cost V 0 bases and J 0 bases, with 6 bases left between them. The CDR3 length is 15 residues. Germline V lookup: CDR1 LGHNA, CDR2 YSLEER. CDR3 in amino acids: CASSQDLVSGNTIYF. Here the CDR3 DNA reads TGCGCCAGCAGCCAAGATCTGGTCTCTGGAAACACCATATATTTT.

The genes are TRBV6-5 and TRBJ2-7; 7 nucleotides agree with TRBD1. Germline CDR1 reads MNHEY; CDR2 reads SVGAGI. V dropped 6 bases and J dropped 2; count of bases not matched to a gene: 4. This CDR3 is 13 amino acids long. Written as DNA, the CDR3 is TGTGCCAGCAGGGGGACAGCTACCTACGAGCAGTACTTC. Translating it yields CASRGTATYEQYF.

The chain joins TRBV19 to TRBJ1-1; D is unresolved. The CDR3 spans 15 residues. V gave up 7 bases and J gave up 3 bases, with 18 bases separating them. Germline CDR1 is LNHDA and CDR2 is SQIVND (reference sequence). Written as DNA, the CDR3 is TGTGCCAGTAATCCATGGCTAGGGTATGACACTGAAGCTTTCTTT. This translates into CASNPWLGYDTEAFF.

The chain carries TRBV3-1 (or the pseudogene TRBV3-2) and TRBJ2-3, with D unresolved. V gave up 7 bases and J gave up 0 bases, with 8 bases separating them. The CDR3 sequence is 13 residues long. The germline V gene has CDR1 LGHDT and CDR2 YNNKEL (reference sequence). The CDR3 region has the DNA TGTGCCAGCATGAAGTCTAGCACAGATACGCAGTATTTT. It yields the protein CASMKSSTDTQYF.

The V and J genes are TRBV25-1 and TRBJ1-3, with D unresolved. The ends were cut back, 7 bases at V and 0 bases at J, with 7 bases in the middle. This CDR3 has 13 residues. Per the germline V gene, CDR1 is MGHDK and CDR2 is SYGVNS. CDR3 residues: CASNPRSGNTIYF. The CDR3 DNA follows: TGTGCCAGCAACCCCCGCTCTGGAAACACCATATATTTT.

The V and J genes are TRBV2 and TRBJ2-5, with no clear D. Germline lookup yields CDR1 SNHLY and CDR2 FYNNEI. The CDR3 runs to 12 residues. Trimming removed 4 bases from V and 2 bases from J, with 5 bases in between. CDR3: CASSARQETQYF. In DNA form, the CDR3 reads TGTGCCAGCAGTGCAAGACAAGAGACCCAGTACTTC.

The rearrangement links TRBV19 to TRBJ2-5, with 9 bases identical to TRBD1. The V gene end was trimmed by 2 bases and the J gene end by 5 bases; junction bases not matched to a gene: 6. The CDR3 is 15 residues long. CDR1 LNHDA and CDR2 SQIVND come from the germline V gene (reference sequence). The CDR3 loop is CASSIYRGPRETQYF. The CDR3 DNA follows: TGTGCCAGTAGTATATACAGGGGGCCGAGGGAGACCCAGTACTTC.

The gene calls are TRBV18 and TRBJ2-3; TRBD2 agrees at 9 bases. Trimming took 1 base from V and 0 from J; bases not matched to a gene: 17. This CDR3 is 21 amino acids long. Germline CDR1 is KGHSH and CDR2 is LQKENI. The CDR3: CASSPRTNYPITSGSTDTQYF. The DNA of the CDR3 is TGTGCCAGCTCACCACGGACAAATTACCCCATAACTAGCGGGAGCACAGATACGCAGTATTTT.

The chain uses TRBV20-1 and TRBJ2-3; D is unclear. Germline V gene data show CDR1 as DFQATT and CDR2 as SNEGSKA (reference sequence). The CDR3 extends over 11 amino acids. The V end lost 5 bases, the J end lost 5 bases, and 8 bases lay between the germline ends. CDR3 nucleotides: TGCAGTGCTCGGACCCGAGATACGCAGTATTTT. Translating gives CSARTRDTQYF.

CDR3 sequence: CAISGSGGAGETQYF. CDR3 in DNA: TGTGCCATCAGTGGGAGCGGGGGGGCCGGAGAGACCCAGTACTTC. This chain links TRBV10-3 with TRBJ2-5; 10 positions match TRBD2. CDR3 length: 15 residues. In germline, CDR1 is ENHRY, CDR2 SYGVKD. V was pared by 4 bases and J by 4 bases, with 6 bases of the junction left unmatched.

The chain recombines TRBV5-8 with TRBJ1-1, with D perhaps matching TRBD1 (5 bases). V lost 1 base and J 1 base, leaving 8 bases between the germline ends. The CDR3 consists of 14 residues. Looked up from germline, CDR1 is SGHTS and CDR2 is YDEGEE. The CDR3 DNA reads as TGTGCCAGCAGCTTGCAGGGACCGAACACTGAAGCTTTCTTT. Residues: CASSLQGPNTEAFF.

This sequence joins TRBV18 and TRBJ2-7; a weak D match, TRBD1 (5 bases). The CDR3 contains 14 residues. Trimming removed 2 bases at V and 2 bases at J, with 10 bases between. Looked up from germline, CDR1 is KGHSH and CDR2 is LQKENI. CDR3 DNA sequence: TGTGCCAGCTCACCAAGTGCAGGGACCTACGAGCAGTACTTC. Encoded protein: CASSPSAGTYEQYF.